This TCR beta chain derives from a study of CD8+ T cells in alopecia areata. The overall study: Percentage of affected scalp area was the basis on which treated patients' severity was scored. Whole-study results and caveats: Clonality in lesional scalp, especially alopecia totalis/universalis, exceeded that of normal scalp. Many expanded lesional clones persisted in scalp and blood during tofacitinib.

RNA extraction and reverse transcription yielded cDNA as sequencing template. Some clones are missing from TCRdb's copy, which holds only in-frame ones; the method was immunoSEQ multiplex PCR. The sample has nearly 200,000 clones, about three fifths seen once. Regarding treatment: oral pan-JAK inhibitor, 5-10 mg twice daily. Concerning this clone: Its cognate antigen is unknown.

The CDR3 covers 13 residues. V lost 1 base and J lost 9, with 8 bases in between. CDR1 is SGDLS and CDR2 is YYNGEE in the germline V gene. The sequence derives from a human donor with alopecia areata. This specimen consisted of CD4+ T cells sorted from blood, obtained at week 24, from a patient treated with tofacitinib. This chain connects TRBV9 to TRBJ1-6; no firm D call. This CDR3 is CASSVQRGSPLHF. In nucleotides, the CDR3 is TGTGCCAGCAGCGTACAGCGGGGTTCACCCCTCCACTTT.